This TCR beta chain was profiled in a study of blood T cell repertoires in COVID-19. Study-wide background: Samples taken during acute and convalescent COVID-19 were collected in the United States, Italy and Spain.

Seattle's cohort entered during active infection and was followed longitudinally. Here immunoSEQ multiplex PCR was the method, and the copy in TCRdb shows in-frame clones only, minus some. The sample lists around 160,000 clones, 93% occurring once. V shed 5 bases, J shed 10 bases, and the junction held 12 bases outside the gene matches. Germline V lookup: CDR1 LNHDA, CDR2 SQIVND (reference sequence). The CDR3 spans 14 residues. J is TRBJ1-1 and V is TRBV19; the match to TRBD1 covers 8 bases. This TCR was sampled from a woman aged 60-75 years with COVID-19, enrolled during active disease. The sequenced sample consisted of peripheral blood. The DNA of the CDR3 is TGTGCCAGTAGTTCCCCCAGGGGGCGGTGGATAGCTTTCTTT. It translates to CASSSPRGRWIAFF.